This section outlines one TCR beta chain sequence together with its context. Antigen specificity is unknown. Profiled with immunoSEQ multiplex PCR; TCRdb holds only in-frame clones, not every one. The data contain roughly 2.1 million clones, about 92% of them singletons. The record originates from a study of shared clonotypes between healthy human individuals. Study results and caveats: Richness estimates generally favored naive over memory subsets. Sharing across four donors was highest in naive CD4 (roughly 5%) and lowest in memory CD8 (roughly 0.4%). Only blood was sampled, and tissue TCR repertoires likely differ from blood ones. Enrolling few donors narrowed the genetic and exposure-history diversity that was represented.

The naive CD8 subset, CD45RO-negative cells positively selected for CCR7, excluded terminally differentiated effector memory CD45RA+ cells. This CDR3 contains 16 residues. CDR1 WNHNN and CDR2 SYGVQD come from the germline V gene (reference sequence). V lost 4 bases, J lost 0 bases, and 6 bases stayed unmatched. The clonotype comes from a young man in good health. Some clones in this sample may be carry-over from other donors' samples. Sequencing was performed on naive CD8+ T cells from PBMCs. This chain uses TRBV10-1 with TRBJ2-1, with 7 nucleotides matching TRBD1. CDR3 loop: CASSGVGQSSYNEQFF. In nucleotides, the CDR3 is TGCGCCAGCAGTGGGGTGGGACAGAGCTCCTACAATGAGCAGTTCTTC.